This T cell receptor (beta chain) appears in the sequencing data of a study of blood T cell repertoires in COVID-19. Overall study context: PBMCs, B-cell-depleted T cells, or T cells were the source of the cDNA or gDNA that made up the material.

CDR3 length: 14 residues. V was cut by 3 bases and J by 4 bases, with 10 bases left in between. The germline V gene has CDR1 MNHEY and CDR2 SVGEGT. Per the original methods: Reference gene primer amplification gave nucleated cell count estimates. Clones were sequenced by immunoSEQ multiplex PCR, and TCRdb holds only the in-frame ones, with some missing. D and trimming were read from the DNA, whereas the V and J calls and clone size are those reported in that table. Among 50,000 to 70,000 clones listed, 85% to 90% were seen once. The TCR comes from a human donor with active COVID-19. The donor label of this sample is uncertain. The specimen sequenced was peripheral blood. The chain employs TRBV6-2 or TRBV6-3 and TRBJ2-1, with TRBD2 as a possible D gene (6 bases). The CDR3 reads CASSYSGTYNEQFF. DNA of the CDR3: TGTGCCAGCAGTTATTCCGGGACTTACAATGAGCAGTTCTTC.